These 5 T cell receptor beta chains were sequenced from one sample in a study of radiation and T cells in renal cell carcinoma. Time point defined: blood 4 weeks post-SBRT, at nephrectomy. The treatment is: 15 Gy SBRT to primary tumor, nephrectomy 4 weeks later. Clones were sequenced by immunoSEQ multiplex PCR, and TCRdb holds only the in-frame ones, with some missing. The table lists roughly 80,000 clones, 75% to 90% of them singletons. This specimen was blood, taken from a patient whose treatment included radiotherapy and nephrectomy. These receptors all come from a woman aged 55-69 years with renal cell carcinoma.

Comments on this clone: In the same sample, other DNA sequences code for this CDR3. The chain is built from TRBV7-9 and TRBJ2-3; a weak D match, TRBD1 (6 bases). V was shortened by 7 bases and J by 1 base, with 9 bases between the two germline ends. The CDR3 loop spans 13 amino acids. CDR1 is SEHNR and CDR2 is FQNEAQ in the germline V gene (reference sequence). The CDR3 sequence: CASKTGGTDTQYF. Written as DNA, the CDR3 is TGTGCCAGCAAGACAGGAGGCACAGATACGCAGTATTTT. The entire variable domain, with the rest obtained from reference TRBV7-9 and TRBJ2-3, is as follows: DTGVSQNPRHKITKRGQNVTFRCDPISEHNRLYWYRQTLGQGPEFLTYFQNEAQLEKSRLLSDRFSAERPKGSFSTLEIQRTEQGDSAMYLCASKTGGTDTQYFGPGTRLTVL.

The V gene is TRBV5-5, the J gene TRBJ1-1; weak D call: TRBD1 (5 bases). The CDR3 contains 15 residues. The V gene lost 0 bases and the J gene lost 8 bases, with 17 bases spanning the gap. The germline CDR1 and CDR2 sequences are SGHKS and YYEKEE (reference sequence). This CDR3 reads CASSLARQIRDEAFF. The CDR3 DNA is TGTGCCAGCAGCTTGGCCCGACAGATCCGAGACGAAGCTTTCTTT.

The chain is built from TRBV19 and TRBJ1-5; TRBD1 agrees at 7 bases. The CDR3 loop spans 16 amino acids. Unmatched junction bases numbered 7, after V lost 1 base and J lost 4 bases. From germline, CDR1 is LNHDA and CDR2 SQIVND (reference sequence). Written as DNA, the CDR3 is TGTGCCAGTAGTATAGGGGGACAGATTGGGAATCAGCCCCAGCATTTT. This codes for CASSIGGQIGNQPQHF.

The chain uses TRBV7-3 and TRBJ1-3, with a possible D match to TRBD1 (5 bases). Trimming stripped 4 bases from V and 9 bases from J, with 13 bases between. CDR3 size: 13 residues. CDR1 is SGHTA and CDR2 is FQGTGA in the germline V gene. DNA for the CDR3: TGTGCCAGCAGCTCTTCCAGGGACGGCACCATATATTTT. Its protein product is CASSSSRDGTIYF.

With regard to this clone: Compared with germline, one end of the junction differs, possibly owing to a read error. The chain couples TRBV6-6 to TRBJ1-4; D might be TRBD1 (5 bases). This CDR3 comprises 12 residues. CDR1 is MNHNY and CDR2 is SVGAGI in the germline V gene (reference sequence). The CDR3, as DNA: TGTGCCAGCAGGGGACCGAATGAAAAACTGCTTTTT. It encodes CASRGPNEKLLF.